This TCR beta chain was captured in a study of radiation and T cells in renal cell carcinoma. Sample time point: blood 4 weeks post-SBRT, at nephrectomy. This sample's treatment: 15 Gy SBRT to primary tumor, nephrectomy 4 weeks later. Assay: immunoSEQ multiplex PCR; the TCRdb copy retains only in-frame clones and omits some. The table lists about 62,000 clones, about 74% of them singletons, with about 6.3% in the top ten. Per the germline V gene, CDR1 is MGHRA and CDR2 is YSYEKL. Deletions cut 1 base from V and 8 bases from J, with 15 bases between. The CDR3 totals 16 residues. The TCR was taken from a man aged 60 to 75 with renal cell carcinoma. The chain joins TRBV4-1 to TRBJ1-6, with a possible D match to TRBD1 (5 bases). Sequencing used blood, obtained from a patient whose treatment included radiotherapy and nephrectomy. CDR3 loop: CASSQVERGLHSPLHF. The DNA of the CDR3 is TGCGCCAGCAGCCAAGTGGAGAGGGGATTGCATTCACCCCTCCACTTT.